The 29 T cell receptor beta chains reported below all come from one sample, sequenced in a study of spatial heterogeneity in lung cancer. A single record per CDR3 protein comes from TCRdb applying MiXCR to the 5' RACE reads. This table holds over 9,500 distinct CDR3 sequences, under 4.5% found once. The time point is: sample taken at primary tumor resection. Unsorted whole RNA samples from tumor, nontumor lung or frozen PBMC were sequenced. The material sequenced was PBMCs, taken at surgery. The origin of the receptors is a female donor with early-stage non-small cell lung cancer.

There are many counts of this clonotype. This beta chain is an off-target read within a library intended for alpha chains, so its frequency means little. CDR3 region: CASSLNIPDRVGYEQYF. The CDR3 DNA reads as TGTGCCAGCAGCTTGAATATCCCGGACAGGGTAGGCTACGAGCAGTACTTC. V gene TRBV11-2 combines with J gene TRBJ2-7; 8 bases agree with TRBD1. The CDR3 runs to 17 residues. Germline CDR1 and CDR2: SGHAT and FQNNGV. V gave up 3 bases and J gave up 3 bases; unmatched junction bases: 13.

In the case of this clonotype: This may be a read error, as it is one base from a much larger clone. Little can be read into the size of this beta chain, an off-target read in a library designed for alpha chains. The chain recombines TRBV18 with TRBJ2-3; TRBD2 aligns across 8 bases. J gave up 7 bases and V 3 bases, and 9 bases lay outside the gene matches. The CDR3 is 15 residues long. Germline lookup yields CDR1 KGHSH and CDR2 LQKENI. In nucleotides, the CDR3 is TGTGCCAGCTCACCTCGAGGCGGGGGGCATAATACGCAGTATTTT. This translates into CASSPRGGGHNTQYF.

This clonotype was observed at least ten times. The library was designed around alpha chains, so this beta chain is a stray read whose abundance carries little weight. This chain connects TRBV19 to TRBJ2-3; 7 positions agree with TRBD2. With V trimmed by 0 bases and J by 8 bases, 8 bases remained unmatched. Germline V CDR1 and CDR2: LNHDA, SQIVND (reference sequence). The CDR3 loop spans 15 amino acids. The CDR3 sequence: CASSIEETSLSTQYF. The CDR3 DNA is TGTGCCAGTAGTATAGAAGAGACTAGCTTATCTACGCAGTATTTT.

This clonotype has ten or more counts. Since the library was made to target alpha chains, this beta chain is a stray read and its abundance is not meaningful. This chain links TRBV4-2 with TRBJ2-4; possibly TRBD2 for D (6 bases). Germline V CDR1 and CDR2: LGHNA, YNFKEQ. V lost 0 bases to trimming and J lost 0 bases, with 24 bases between them. The CDR3 runs to 21 residues. The CDR3 region has the DNA TGTGCCAGCAGCCAAGATCAGATTAGTCGGGACTCATCCTTAGCCAAAAACATTCAGTACTTC. This encodes CASSQDQISRDSSLAKNIQYF.

This clonotype was recorded at least ten times. This beta chain slipped into a library made for alpha chains as a stray read, so its size is not meaningful. This chain links TRBV20-1 with TRBJ2-5, with 9 nucleotides matching TRBD2. The germline V gene encodes CDR1 DFQATT and CDR2 SNEGSKA (reference sequence). The CDR3 has 14 amino acids. After removal of 7 bases from V and 2 bases from J, the junction contained 8 bases not matched to a gene. CDR3 residues: CSVASGDPQETQYF. Written as DNA, the CDR3 is TGCAGTGTCGCTAGCGGGGACCCGCAAGAGACCCAGTACTTC.

This clonotype was detected ten times or more. A library prepared for alpha chains yielded this beta chain as an off-target read; its size is of little meaning. The rearrangement links TRBV7-6 to TRBJ1-6, with D hard to call. CDR1 and CDR2 (germline): SGHVS, FNYEAQ. CDR3 size: 14 residues. V lost 5 bases to trimming and J lost 7 bases, with 12 bases between them. The CDR3 spells CASSPAGVNSPLHF. The CDR3 bases are TGTGCCAGCAGCCCGGCCGGGGTGAATTCACCCCTCCACTTT.

This clonotype was seen repeatedly, ten times or more. This beta chain is a stray sequence in a library constructed for alpha chains; its clone size is not meaningful. This chain links TRBV7-9 with TRBJ2-1, with 12 bases identical to TRBD2. The CDR3 is 15 amino acids. CDR1 and CDR2 (germline): SEHNR, FQNEAQ (reference sequence). The V gene end was trimmed by 5 bases and the J gene end by 6 bases; junction bases not matched to a gene: 5. The CDR3 protein is CASSHTSGGRNEQFF. The CDR3 DNA follows: TGTGCCAGCAGCCATACTAGCGGGGGGCGCAATGAGCAGTTCTTC.

Many counts were recorded for this clonotype. The library was built for alpha chains, so this beta chain is an off-target read and its size means little. The chain joins TRBV30 to TRBJ2-1; D call uncertain. Germline V lookup: CDR1 GTSNPN, CDR2 SVGIG (reference sequence). The CDR3 spans 14 residues. V lost 3 bases, J lost 12 bases, and 21 bases lay in between. The CDR3 is CAWSPANVVHGQFF. The DNA for the CDR3 is TGTGCCTGGAGCCCTGCGAATGTAGTCCACGGGCAGTTCTTC.

This clonotype turned up a few times. With the library built for alpha chains, this beta chain is off target and its frequency is not meaningful. V gene TRBV6-5 combines with J gene TRBJ2-1, with D perhaps matching TRBD2 (6 bases). This CDR3 has 12 residues. V dropped 6 bases and J dropped 9 bases, with 12 bases sitting between them. Germline V gene data show CDR1 as MNHEY and CDR2 as SVGAGI. The CDR3 reads CASSRGTSEQFF. As DNA, the CDR3 is TGTGCCAGCAGCCGAGGGACTTCTGAGCAGTTCTTC.

This clonotype was seen a few times. The library was built for alpha chains, so this beta chain is an off-target read and its size means little. This chain uses TRBV2 with TRBJ2-3; D is undetermined. The CDR3 is made up of 15 amino acids. Germline V gene lookup returns CDR1 SNHLY and CDR2 FYNNEI. V was cut by 4 bases and J by 0 bases, with 11 bases left in between. The CDR3 loop is CASSAGTSSTDTQYF. The CDR3 DNA follows: TGTGCCAGCAGTGCTGGAACCTCCAGCACAGATACGCAGTATTTT.

This clonotype appeared many times. Since the library was made to target alpha chains, this beta chain is a stray read and its abundance is not meaningful. The chain links TRBV9 to TRBJ1-1, with unresolved D. Trimming cost V 3 bases and J 2 bases, with 8 bases left between them. Per the germline V gene, CDR1 is SGDLS and CDR2 is YYNGEE. The CDR3 extends over 13 amino acids. DNA of the CDR3: TGTGCCAGCAGCGGTGGCAGAAACACTGAAGCTTTCTTT. It encodes CASSGGRNTEAFF.

Only a few counts were recorded for this clonotype. The library was prepared for alpha chains; this beta chain is a stray read, so its frequency means little. This chain uses TRBV12-3 or TRBV12-4 with TRBJ1-1, with D perhaps TRBD1 (5 bases). CDR3 length: 14 residues. V dropped 5 bases and J dropped 1 base, with 11 bases sitting between them. The CDR3 region has the DNA TGTGCCAGCAGTCTGACGGGGACGAACACTGAAGCTTTCTTT. Translated: CASSLTGTNTEAFF.

This clonotype was recorded many times. Because this beta chain is a stray read in a library intended to capture alpha chains, its abundance should not be given much weight. The gene calls are TRBV6-5 and TRBJ1-2; possibly TRBD1 for D (5 bases). The CDR3 runs to 13 residues. Germline V gene sequence: CDR1 MNHEY, CDR2 SVGAGI. V lost 5 bases, J lost 4 bases, and 11 bases lay in between. The CDR3 bases are TGTGCCAGCAGTCAAGACAGAGCCTATGGCTACACCTTC. Residues: CASSQDRAYGYTF.

As for this clonotype: Because the library targeted alpha chains, this beta chain is an off-target read whose size means little. The V and J genes are TRBV7-9 and TRBJ2-7, with 7 bases fitting TRBD1. The CDR3 runs 14 residues. Germline V gene data show CDR1 as SEHNR and CDR2 as FQNEAQ (reference sequence). J was trimmed by 4 bases and V by 0 bases; bases with no gene match: 3. In DNA form, the CDR3 reads TGTGCCAGCAGCTTAGCCCTGACAGGGTACGAGCAGTACTTC. Amino acids: CASSLALTGYEQYF.

This clonotype has at least ten counts. This beta chain slipped into a library made for alpha chains as a stray read, so its size is not meaningful. The chain carries TRBV7-2 and TRBJ2-3, with D unclear. The CDR3 has 14 amino acids. CDR1 is SGHTA, CDR2 FQGNSA, per germline. V was pared by 1 base and J by 1 base, with 6 bases between. CDR3 protein: CASSLVSRTDTQYF. The CDR3 DNA sequence: TGTGCCAGCAGCTTAGTCTCCCGCACAGATACGCAGTATTTT. The full variable domain, its missing parts supplied by reference TRBV7-2 and TRBJ2-3, is GAGVSQSPSNKVTEKGKDVELRCDPISGHTALYWYRQSLGQGLEFLIYFQGNSAPDKSGLPSDRFSAERTGGSVSTLTIQRTQQEDSAVYLCASSLVSRTDTQYFGPGTRLTVL.

This clonotype was counted ten times or more. This beta chain came through as a stray read in a library set up for alpha chains, and its size says little. This rearrangement joins TRBV9 to TRBJ2-2; 8 nucleotides align to TRBD2. This CDR3 has 14 amino acids. V was pared by 3 bases and J by 8 bases, with 6 bases of the junction left unmatched. CDR1 SGDLS and CDR2 YYNGEE come from the germline V gene. The CDR3 DNA sequence: TGTGCCAGCAGCGGGGCTAGCGGGTCTGGGGAGCTGTTTTTT. Protein: CASSGASGSGELFF.

This clonotype showed up many times. This beta chain is an unintended read in a library built for alpha chains; its size means little. The rearrangement uses TRBV6-1 and TRBJ2-3; 9 nucleotides match TRBD1. CDR3 length: 16 residues. V dropped 4 bases and J dropped 6; count of bases not matched to a gene: 11. Looked up from germline, CDR1 is MNHNS and CDR2 is SASEGT. The CDR3 sequence is CASSGRTGAYFDTQYF. The CDR3, as DNA: TGTGCCAGCAGTGGACGGACAGGGGCTTATTTTGATACGCAGTATTTT.

Worth noting for this clonotype: This beta chain lies outside the target of a library built for alpha chains; its clone size means little. The chain joins TRBV24-1 to TRBJ1-5; D is unresolved. CDR1 KGHDR and CDR2 SFDVKD come from the germline V gene. Trimming left V 4 bases short and J 5 bases short, with 8 bases between. The length of the CDR3 is 13 residues. CDR3 sequence reads: CATSDRFDQPQHF. As DNA, the CDR3 is TGTGCCACCAGTGACCGGTTCGATCAGCCCCAGCATTTT.

This clonotype is categorized as medium-sized. The library was built for alpha chains, so this beta chain is an off-target read and its size means little. V is TRBV7-8 and J is TRBJ2-3, with a weak D call TRBD2 (6 bases). The ends were cut back, 0 bases at V and 3 bases at J, with 7 bases in the middle. Germline CDR1 SGHVS, CDR2 FQNEAQ. This CDR3 is built from 14 residues. The CDR3 loop is CASSLAGGTDTQYF. The CDR3 DNA follows: TGTGCCAGCAGCTTAGCGGGGGGAACAGATACGCAGTATTTT.

This clonotype showed up many times. With the library built for alpha chains, this beta chain is off target and its frequency is not meaningful. The chain employs TRBV7-2 and TRBJ2-1; 7 bases align to TRBD2. J lost 7 bases, V lost 0 bases, and 12 bases had no gene match. This CDR3 contains 17 residues. Looked up from germline, CDR1 is SGHTA and CDR2 is FQGNSA. The CDR3, as DNA: TGTGCCAGCAGCTTAGCCCCGCGGGGGTTCGACGGGAATGAGCAGTTCTTC. Translated, it gives CASSLAPRGFDGNEQFF.

This clonotype is medium-sized by share. This beta chain appears as a stray read in a library generated for alpha chains; its size is not informative. J is TRBJ2-3 and V is TRBV29-1; 11 bases map to TRBD2. The CDR3 sequence is 16 residues long. Trimming removed 3 bases from V and 4 bases from J; junction bases left unmatched: 9. Germline CDR1 is SQVTM and CDR2 is ANQGSEA. For the CDR3, the DNA is TGCAGCGTTGATGGTAGCGGGAGGGCCGGGGCAGATACGCAGTATTTT. Its protein is CSVDGSGRAGADTQYF.

As for this clonotype: This may come from a read error, since a much larger clone is one base off. The missing conserved phenylalanine or tryptophan at the end of this CDR3 makes a read error likely. This beta chain came through as a stray read in a library set up for alpha chains, and its size says little. This chain connects TRBV30 to TRBJ2-7; 10 nucleotides match TRBD2. In germline, CDR1 is GTSNPN, CDR2 SVGIG (reference sequence). The CDR3 is 13 residues long. The V and J ends lost 2 bases and 2 bases, in that order; junction bases with no gene match: 0. The CDR3 coding sequence is TGTGCCTGGAGTAGCGGGGGGGCCTACGAGCAGTACCTC. This gives the protein CAWSSGGAYEQYL.

Within the sample, this clonotype is medium-sized. As an off-target read in a library built for alpha chains, this beta chain has a frequency of little significance. The chain has TRBV7-2 and TRBJ1-3; no reliable D call. Per germline, CDR1 SGHTA and CDR2 FQGNSA. The CDR3 length is 16 residues. Trimming took off 5 bases at V and 0 bases at J, with 14 bases between the two ends. In nucleotides, the CDR3 is TGTGCCAGCAGCCCCACGGCAGGCCTCTCTGGAAACACCATATATTTT. This codes for CASSPTAGLSGNTIYF.

This clonotype has only a few counts. With the library built for alpha chains, this beta chain is off target and its frequency is not meaningful. J is TRBJ2-4 and V is TRBV2; 10 nucleotides align to TRBD1. V lost 5 bases to trimming and J lost 0 bases; unmatched junction nucleotides: 4. Germline CDR1 is SNHLY and CDR2 is FYNNEI. The CDR3 contains 16 residues. CDR3 DNA sequence: TGTGCCAGCAGTATGACAGGGGGCTTAGCCAAAAACATTCAGTACTTC. Amino acids: CASSMTGGLAKNIQYF.

By share, this clonotype counts as medium-sized. This beta chain is an off-target read within a library intended for alpha chains, so its frequency means little. The chain is built from TRBV20-1 and TRBJ2-5; TRBD1 matches at 9 bases. With V trimmed by 8 bases and J by 2 bases, 12 bases remained unmatched. Germline V gives CDR1 DFQATT, CDR2 SNEGSKA (reference sequence). This CDR3 has 15 amino acids. The CDR3 bases are TGCAGTTCAGTCCCGGGACAGGGTTGGCAAGAGACCCAGTACTTC. Protein: CSSVPGQGWQETQYF.

Many counts were recorded for this clonotype. This beta chain is an off-target read within a library intended for alpha chains, so its frequency means little. V is TRBV14 and J is TRBJ2-5; weak D call: TRBD2 (7 bases). CDR3 size: 17 residues. V lost 0 bases to trimming and J lost 5 bases, with 19 bases between them. Germline lookup yields CDR1 SGHDN and CDR2 FVKESK. This chain's CDR3 is CASSQDRRGPTLETQYF. The CDR3 bases are TGTGCCAGCAGCCAAGATCGGCGGGGGCCCACTTTGGAGACCCAGTACTTC.

The table lists this clonotype with many counts. This beta chain represents an off-target read in a library built for alpha chains; its size is of limited meaning. The rearrangement uses TRBV9 and TRBJ2-5; no firm D call. Trimming shortened V by 0 bases and J by 2 bases, and 11 bases separated the two germline ends. The CDR3 totals 15 residues. Per germline, CDR1 SGDLS and CDR2 YYNGEE. The CDR3 sequence is CASSVESDWQETQYF. The CDR3 nucleotides read TGTGCCAGCAGCGTAGAATCGGATTGGCAAGAGACCCAGTACTTC.

In its sample, this clonotype was seen many times. This beta chain is a stray read from a library made for alpha chains; its abundance is not meaningful. The chain employs TRBV5-4 and TRBJ1-1; D is uncertain. Germline V gene data show CDR1 as SGHNT and CDR2 as YYREEE (reference sequence). The ends were cut back, 0 bases at V and 0 bases at J, with 9 bases in the middle. CDR3 length: 15 amino acids. CDR3 in DNA: TGTGCCAGCAGCTTGGCGAAGGGATTGAACACTGAAGCTTTCTTT. Protein product: CASSLAKGLNTEAFF.

This clonotype has ten or more counts. A library made for alpha chains picked up this beta chain off target, so its size means little. The chain combines TRBV5-1 with TRBJ2-3; TRBD2 might be the D (6 bases). The germline V and J ends were trimmed by 1 base and 0 bases, with 12 bases remaining between them. CDR1 SGHRS and CDR2 YFSETQ come from the germline V gene. The CDR3 length is 16 residues. DNA for the CDR3: TGCGCCAGCAGCTTGAATGGGAGGACTAGCACAGATACGCAGTATTTT. It yields the protein CASSLNGRTSTDTQYF. Drawing the rest from reference TRBV5-1 and TRBJ2-3, the complete variable domain is KAGVTQTPRYLIKTRGQQVTLSCSPISGHRSVSWYQQTPGQGLQFLFEYFSETQRNKGNFPGRFSGRQFSNSRSEMNVSTLELGDSALYLCASSLNGRTSTDTQYFGPGTRLTVL.